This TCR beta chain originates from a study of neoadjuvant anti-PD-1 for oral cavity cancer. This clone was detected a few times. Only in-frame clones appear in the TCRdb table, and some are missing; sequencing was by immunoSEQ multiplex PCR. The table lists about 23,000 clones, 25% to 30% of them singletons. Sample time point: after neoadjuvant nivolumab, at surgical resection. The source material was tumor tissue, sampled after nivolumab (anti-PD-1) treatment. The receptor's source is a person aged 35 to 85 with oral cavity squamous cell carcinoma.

The CDR3 DNA follows: TGTGCCAGCAGCTTAGGGAAGGGGCTAGTTCGGCAAGAGACCCAGTACTTC. Residues: CASSLGKGLVRQETQYF. The V gene is TRBV11-2, the J gene TRBJ2-5, with a tentative D call TRBD1 (5 bases). V gave up 1 base and J gave up 2 bases, with 17 bases separating them. This CDR3 has 17 residues. Germline lookup yields CDR1 SGHAT and CDR2 FQNNGV.